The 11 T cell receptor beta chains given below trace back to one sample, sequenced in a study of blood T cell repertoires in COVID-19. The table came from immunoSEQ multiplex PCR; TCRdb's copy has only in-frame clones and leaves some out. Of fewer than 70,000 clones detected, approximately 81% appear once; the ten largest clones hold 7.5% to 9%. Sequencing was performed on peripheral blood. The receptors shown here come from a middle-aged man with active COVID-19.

CDR3 amino acids: CASSEVGFQGNYGYTF. Here the CDR3 DNA reads TGTGCCAGCAGTGAAGTGGGCTTCCAGGGTAACTATGGCTACACCTTC. The J gene is TRBJ1-2, the V gene TRBV6-1, with a weak D call TRBD1 (5 bases). Germline V lookup: CDR1 MNHNS, CDR2 SASEGT. With 1 base removed from V and 1 base from J, the gap between germline ends came to 13 bases. The length of the CDR3 is 16 residues.

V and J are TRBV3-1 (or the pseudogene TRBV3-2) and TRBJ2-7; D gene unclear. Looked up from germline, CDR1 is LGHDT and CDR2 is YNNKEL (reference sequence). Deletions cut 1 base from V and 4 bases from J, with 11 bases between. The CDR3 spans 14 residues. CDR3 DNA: TGTGCCAGCAGCCAAGTATCAAACTCATACGAGCAGTACTTC. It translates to CASSQVSNSYEQYF.

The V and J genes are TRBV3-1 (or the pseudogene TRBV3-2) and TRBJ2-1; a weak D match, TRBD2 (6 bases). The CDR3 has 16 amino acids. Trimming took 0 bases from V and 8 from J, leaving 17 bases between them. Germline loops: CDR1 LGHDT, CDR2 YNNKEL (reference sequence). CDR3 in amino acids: CASSQDPAGLGDEQFF. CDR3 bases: TGTGCCAGCAGCCAAGATCCTGCGGGGCTGGGAGATGAGCAGTTCTTC.

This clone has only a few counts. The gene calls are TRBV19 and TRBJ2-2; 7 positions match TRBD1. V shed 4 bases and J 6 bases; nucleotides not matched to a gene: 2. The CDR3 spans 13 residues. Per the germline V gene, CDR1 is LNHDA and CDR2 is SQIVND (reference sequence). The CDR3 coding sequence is TGTGCCAGTAGTACAACAGGGGCCGGGGAGCTGTTTTTT. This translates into CASSTTGAGELFF.

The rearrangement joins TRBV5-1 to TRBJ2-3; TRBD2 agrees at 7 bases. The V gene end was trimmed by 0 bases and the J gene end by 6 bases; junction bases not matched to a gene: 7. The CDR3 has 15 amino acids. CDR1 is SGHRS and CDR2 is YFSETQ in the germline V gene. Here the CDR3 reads CASSLATGTTDTQYF. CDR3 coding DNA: TGCGCCAGCAGCTTGGCCACCGGGACTACGGATACGCAGTATTTT.

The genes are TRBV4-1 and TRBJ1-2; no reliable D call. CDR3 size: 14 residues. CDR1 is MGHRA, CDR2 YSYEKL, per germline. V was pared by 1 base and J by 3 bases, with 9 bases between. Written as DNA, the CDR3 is TGCGCCAGCAGCCAAGGGCCAGTCGACTATGGCTACACCTTC. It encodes CASSQGPVDYGYTF.

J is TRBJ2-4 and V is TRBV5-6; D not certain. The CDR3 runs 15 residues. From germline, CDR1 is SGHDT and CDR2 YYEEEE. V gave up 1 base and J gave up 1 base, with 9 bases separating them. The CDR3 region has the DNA TGTGCCAGCAGCTTGTCGTCTAGTGCCAAAAACATTCAGTACTTC. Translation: CASSLSSSAKNIQYF.

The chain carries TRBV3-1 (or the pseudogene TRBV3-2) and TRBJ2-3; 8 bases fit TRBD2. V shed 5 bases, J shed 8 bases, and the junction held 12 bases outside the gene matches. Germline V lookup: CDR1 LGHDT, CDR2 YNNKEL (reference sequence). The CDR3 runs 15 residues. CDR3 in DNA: TGTGCCAGCAGCGTAACTAGCGGAGGCGGGCGTACGCAGTATTTT. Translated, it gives CASSVTSGGGRTQYF.

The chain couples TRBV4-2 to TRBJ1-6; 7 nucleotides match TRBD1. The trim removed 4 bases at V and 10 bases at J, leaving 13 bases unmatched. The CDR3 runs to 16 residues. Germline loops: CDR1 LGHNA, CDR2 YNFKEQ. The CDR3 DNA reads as TGTGCCAGCAGCCTGGAATCCAGGGGGATGGACTCACCCCTCCACTTT. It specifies CASSLESRGMDSPLHF.

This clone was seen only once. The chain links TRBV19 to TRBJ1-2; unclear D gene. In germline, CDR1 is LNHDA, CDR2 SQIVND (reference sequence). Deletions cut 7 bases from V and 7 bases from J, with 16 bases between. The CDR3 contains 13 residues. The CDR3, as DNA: TGTGCCAGTACCGATCCCGGGATCCGTGGCTACACCTTC. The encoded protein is CASTDPGIRGYTF.

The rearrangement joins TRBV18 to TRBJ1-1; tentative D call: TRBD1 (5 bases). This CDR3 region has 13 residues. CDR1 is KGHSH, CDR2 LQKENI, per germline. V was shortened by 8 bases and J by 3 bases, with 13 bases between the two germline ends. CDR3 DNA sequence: TGTGCCAGCCAGGCCCGGGGGGACACTGAAGCTTTCTTT. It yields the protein CASQARGDTEAFF.